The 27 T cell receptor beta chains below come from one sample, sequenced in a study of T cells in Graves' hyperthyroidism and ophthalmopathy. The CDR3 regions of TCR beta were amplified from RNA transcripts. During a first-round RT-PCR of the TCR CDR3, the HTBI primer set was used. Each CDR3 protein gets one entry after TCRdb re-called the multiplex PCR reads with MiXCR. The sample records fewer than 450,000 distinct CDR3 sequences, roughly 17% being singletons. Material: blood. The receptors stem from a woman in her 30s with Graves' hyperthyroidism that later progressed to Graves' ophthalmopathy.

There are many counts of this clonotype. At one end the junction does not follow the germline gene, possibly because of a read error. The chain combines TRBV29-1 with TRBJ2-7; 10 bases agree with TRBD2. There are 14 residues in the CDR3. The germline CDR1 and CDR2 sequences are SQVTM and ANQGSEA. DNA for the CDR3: TGCAGCGTCGAAGCGGGGGGGCTCCCCTACGAGCAGTACTTC. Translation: CSVEAGGLPYEQYF.

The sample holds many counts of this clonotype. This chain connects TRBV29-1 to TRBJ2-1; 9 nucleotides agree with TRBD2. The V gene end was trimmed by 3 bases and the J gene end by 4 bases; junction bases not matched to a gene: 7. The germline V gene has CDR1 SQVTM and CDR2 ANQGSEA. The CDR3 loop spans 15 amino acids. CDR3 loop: CSVDGGGGEYNEQFF. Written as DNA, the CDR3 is TGCAGCGTTGATGGAGGCGGGGGGGAGTACAATGAGCAGTTCTTC.

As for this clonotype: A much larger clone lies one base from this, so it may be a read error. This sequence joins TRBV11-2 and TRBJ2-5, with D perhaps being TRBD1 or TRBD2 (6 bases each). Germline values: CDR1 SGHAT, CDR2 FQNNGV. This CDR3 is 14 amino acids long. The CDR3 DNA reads TGTGCCAGCAGCTTACGGCGGGGACAAGAGACCCAGTGCTTC. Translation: CASSLRRGQETQCF.

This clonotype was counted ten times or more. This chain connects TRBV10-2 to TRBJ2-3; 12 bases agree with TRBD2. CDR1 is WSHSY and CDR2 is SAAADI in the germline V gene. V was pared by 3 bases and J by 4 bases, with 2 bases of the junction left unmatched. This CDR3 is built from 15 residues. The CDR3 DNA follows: TGCGCCAGCAGTGATTCTAGCGGGAGGGCAGATACGCAGTATTTT. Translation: CASSDSSGRADTQYF.

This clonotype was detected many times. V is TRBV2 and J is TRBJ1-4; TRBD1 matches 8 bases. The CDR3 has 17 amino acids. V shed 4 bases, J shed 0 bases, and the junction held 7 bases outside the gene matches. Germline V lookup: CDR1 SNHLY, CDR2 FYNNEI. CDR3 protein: CASSGSDREATNEKLFF. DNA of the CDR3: TGTGCCAGCAGTGGGTCGGACAGGGAGGCAACTAATGAAAAACTGTTTTTT.

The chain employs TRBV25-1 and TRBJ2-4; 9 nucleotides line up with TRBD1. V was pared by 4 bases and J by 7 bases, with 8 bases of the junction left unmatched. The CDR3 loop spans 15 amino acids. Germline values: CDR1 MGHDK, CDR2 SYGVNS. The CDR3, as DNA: TGTGCCAGCAGTGCCCGTGGGACAGGGAGGAACATTCAGTACTTC. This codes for CASSARGTGRNIQYF.

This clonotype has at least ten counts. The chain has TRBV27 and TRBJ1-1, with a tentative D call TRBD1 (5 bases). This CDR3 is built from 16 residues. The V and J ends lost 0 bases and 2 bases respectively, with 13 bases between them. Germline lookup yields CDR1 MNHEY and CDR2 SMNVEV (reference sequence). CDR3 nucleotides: TGTGCCAGCAGTTTATCACGGGGCTGGGGTAACACTGAAGCTTTCTTT. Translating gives CASSLSRGWGNTEAFF.

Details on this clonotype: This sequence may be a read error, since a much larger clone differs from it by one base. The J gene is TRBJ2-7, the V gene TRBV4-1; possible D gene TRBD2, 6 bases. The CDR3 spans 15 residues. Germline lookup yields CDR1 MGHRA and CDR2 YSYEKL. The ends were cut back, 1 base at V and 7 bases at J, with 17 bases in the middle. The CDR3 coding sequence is TGCGCCAGCAGCCAAGGGGCGGGACTCATATGGGAGCAGTACTTC. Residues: CASSQGAGLIWEQYF.

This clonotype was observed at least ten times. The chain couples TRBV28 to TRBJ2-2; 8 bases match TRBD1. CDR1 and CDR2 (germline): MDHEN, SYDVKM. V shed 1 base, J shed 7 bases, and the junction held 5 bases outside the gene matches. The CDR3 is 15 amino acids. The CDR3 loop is CASSLYQGAGGELFF. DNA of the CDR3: TGTGCCAGCAGTTTATACCAGGGGGCCGGCGGGGAGCTGTTTTTT.

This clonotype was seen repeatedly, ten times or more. The CDR3 loop is CASSLDQGAGELFF. CDR3 DNA: TGTGCCAGCAGCTTAGATCAGGGGGCCGGGGAGCTGTTTTTT. This chain connects TRBV11-2 to TRBJ2-2, with 7 bases aligning to TRBD1. J gave up 6 bases and V 0 bases, and 1 base lay outside the gene matches. The CDR3 covers 14 residues. CDR1 and CDR2 from the germline V gene are SGHAT and FQNNGV.

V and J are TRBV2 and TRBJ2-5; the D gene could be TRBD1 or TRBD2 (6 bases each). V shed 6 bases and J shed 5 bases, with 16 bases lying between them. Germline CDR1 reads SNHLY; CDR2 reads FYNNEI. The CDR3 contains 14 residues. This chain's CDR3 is CASSGGDSSETQYF. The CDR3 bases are TGTGCCAGCAGCGGGGGCGATAGCAGCGAGACCCAGTACTTC.

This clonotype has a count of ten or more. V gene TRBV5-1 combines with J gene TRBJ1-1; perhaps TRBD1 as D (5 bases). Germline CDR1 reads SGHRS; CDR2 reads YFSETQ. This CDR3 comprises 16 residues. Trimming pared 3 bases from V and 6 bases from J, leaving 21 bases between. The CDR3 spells CASSSSPGAVVAEAFF. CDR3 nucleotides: TGCGCCAGCAGCTCGTCTCCCGGGGCGGTAGTCGCTGAAGCTTTCTTT.

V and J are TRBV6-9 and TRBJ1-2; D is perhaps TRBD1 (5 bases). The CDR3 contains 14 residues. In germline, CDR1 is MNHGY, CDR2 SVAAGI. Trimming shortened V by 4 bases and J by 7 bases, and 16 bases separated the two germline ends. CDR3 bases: TGTGCCAGCAGTTTAAGGGGAGGGGAGGGTGGCTACACCTTC. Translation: CASSLRGGEGGYTF.

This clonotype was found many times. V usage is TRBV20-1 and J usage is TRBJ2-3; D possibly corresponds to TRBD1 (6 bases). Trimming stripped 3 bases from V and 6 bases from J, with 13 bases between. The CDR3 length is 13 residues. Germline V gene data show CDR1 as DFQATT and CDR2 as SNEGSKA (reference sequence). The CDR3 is CSASPLDSDTQYF. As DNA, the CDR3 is TGCAGTGCTAGTCCCCTGGACAGTGATACGCAGTATTTT.

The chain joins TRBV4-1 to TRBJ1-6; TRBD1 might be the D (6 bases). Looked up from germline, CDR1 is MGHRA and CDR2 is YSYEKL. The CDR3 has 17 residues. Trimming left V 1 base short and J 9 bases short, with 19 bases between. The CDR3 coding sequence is TGCGCCAGCAGCCAAGGGGAACTGCAGTGGGGGGCTTCACCCCTCCACTTT. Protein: CASSQGELQWGASPLHF.

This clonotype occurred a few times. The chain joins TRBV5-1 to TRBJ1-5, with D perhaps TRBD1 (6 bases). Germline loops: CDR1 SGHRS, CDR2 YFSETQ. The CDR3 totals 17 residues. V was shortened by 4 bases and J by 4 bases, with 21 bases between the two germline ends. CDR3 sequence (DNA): TGCGCCAGCAGCGTTCACCGGACAGTCCAGGATAATCAGCCCCAGCATTTT. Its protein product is CASSVHRTVQDNQPQHF.

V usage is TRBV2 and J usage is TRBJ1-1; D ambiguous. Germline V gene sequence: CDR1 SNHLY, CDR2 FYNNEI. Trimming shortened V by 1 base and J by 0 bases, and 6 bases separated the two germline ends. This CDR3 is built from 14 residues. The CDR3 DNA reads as TGTGCCAGCAGTGAAGGGGTAGTGAACACTGAAGCTTTCTTT. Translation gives CASSEGVVNTEAFF.

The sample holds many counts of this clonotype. CDR3 protein: CASSYTGARAFF. In DNA, the CDR3 is TGTGCCAGCAGTTACACAGGGGCCCGAGCTTTCTTT. The chain couples TRBV6-5 to TRBJ1-1; 7 positions agree with TRBD1. The J segment lost 10 bases and the V segment lost 2 bases, leaving 4 bases of the junction unmatched. The CDR3 is 12 residues long. Germline CDR1 is MNHEY and CDR2 is SVGAGI.

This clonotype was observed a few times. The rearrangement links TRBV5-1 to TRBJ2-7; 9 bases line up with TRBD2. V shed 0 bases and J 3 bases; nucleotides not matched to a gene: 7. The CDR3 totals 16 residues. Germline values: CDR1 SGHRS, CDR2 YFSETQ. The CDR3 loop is CASSLGVAGEHYEQYF. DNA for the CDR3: TGCGCCAGCAGCTTGGGGGTAGCGGGGGAACACTACGAGCAGTACTTC.

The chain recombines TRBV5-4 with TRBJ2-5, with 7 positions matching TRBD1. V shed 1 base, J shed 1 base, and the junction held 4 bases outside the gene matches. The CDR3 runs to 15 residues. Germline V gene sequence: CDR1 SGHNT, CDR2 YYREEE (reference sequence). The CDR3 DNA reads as TGTGCCAGCAGCTTGCCAGGGGGTCCCCAAGAGACCCAGTACTTC. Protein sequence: CASSLPGGPQETQYF.

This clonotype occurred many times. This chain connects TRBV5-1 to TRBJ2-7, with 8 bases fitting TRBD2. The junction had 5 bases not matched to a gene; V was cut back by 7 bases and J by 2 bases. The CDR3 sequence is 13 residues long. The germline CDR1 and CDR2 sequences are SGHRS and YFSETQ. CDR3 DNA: TGCGCCAGCGGGGGACTAGGGCCCTACGAGCAGTACTTC. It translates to CASGGLGPYEQYF.

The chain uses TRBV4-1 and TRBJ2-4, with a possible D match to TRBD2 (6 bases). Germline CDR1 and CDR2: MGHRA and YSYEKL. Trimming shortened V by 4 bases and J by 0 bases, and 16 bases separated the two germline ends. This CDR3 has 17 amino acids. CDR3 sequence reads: CASSPRLDRLAKNIQYF. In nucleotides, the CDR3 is TGCGCCAGCAGCCCACGACTAGACCGACTAGCCAAAAACATTCAGTACTTC.

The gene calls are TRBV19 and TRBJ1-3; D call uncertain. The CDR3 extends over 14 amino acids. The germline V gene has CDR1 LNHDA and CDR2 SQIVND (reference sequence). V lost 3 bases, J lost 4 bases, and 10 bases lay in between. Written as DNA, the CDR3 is TGTGCCAGTAGTATTGTCGACGGAGGAAACACCATATATTTT. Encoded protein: CASSIVDGGNTIYF. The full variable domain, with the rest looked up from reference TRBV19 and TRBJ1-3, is DGGITQSPKYLFRKEGQNVTLSCEQNLNHDAMYWYRQDPGQGLRLIYYSQIVNDFQKGDIAEGYSVSREKKESFPLTVTSAQKNPTAFYLCASSIVDGGNTIYFGEGSWLTVV.

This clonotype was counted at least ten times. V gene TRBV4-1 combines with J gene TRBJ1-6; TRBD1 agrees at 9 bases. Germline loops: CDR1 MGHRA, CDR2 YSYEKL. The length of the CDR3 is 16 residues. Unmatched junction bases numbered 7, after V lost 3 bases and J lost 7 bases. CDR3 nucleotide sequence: TGCGCCAGCAGCCAGTACTCGGGACAGGGAAATTCACCCCTCCACTTT. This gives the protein CASSQYSGQGNSPLHF.

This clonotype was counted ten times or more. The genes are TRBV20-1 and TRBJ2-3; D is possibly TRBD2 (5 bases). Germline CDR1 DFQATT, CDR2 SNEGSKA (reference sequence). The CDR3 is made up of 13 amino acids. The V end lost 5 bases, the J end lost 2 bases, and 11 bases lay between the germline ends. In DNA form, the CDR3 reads TGCAGTGCTTCGGCGGACTCCACAGATACGCAGTATTTT. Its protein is CSASADSTDTQYF.

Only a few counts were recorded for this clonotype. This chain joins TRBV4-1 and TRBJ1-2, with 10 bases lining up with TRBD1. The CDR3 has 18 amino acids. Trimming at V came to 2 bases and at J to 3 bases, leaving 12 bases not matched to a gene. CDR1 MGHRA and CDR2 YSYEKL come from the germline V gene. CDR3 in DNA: TGCGCCAGCAGCCAAAATCTATTCCGGGACAGGGGAGACTATGGCTACACCTTC. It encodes CASSQNLFRDRGDYGYTF.

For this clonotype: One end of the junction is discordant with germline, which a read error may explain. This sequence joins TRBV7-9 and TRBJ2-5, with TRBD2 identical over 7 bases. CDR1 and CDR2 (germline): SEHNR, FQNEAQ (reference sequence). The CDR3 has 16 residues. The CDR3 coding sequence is TGTGCCAGCAGCTCCACGAGACTAGCAGCAAAGGAGACCCAGTGCTTC. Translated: CASSSTRLAAKETQCF.